What follows describes a single T cell receptor beta chain. The source of the sample is a study of CD8 T cells in ankylosing spondylitis. CDR3 length: 13 residues. V was clipped by 7 bases and J by 1 base, with 9 bases between them. Germline V gives CDR1 SGHDN, CDR2 FVKESK. By quantitative 5'-RACE with molecular barcodes, the TCR beta libraries were made. MiXCR was run by TCRdb on the 5' RACE reads, yielding one entry per CDR3 protein. Of some 270,000 distinct CDR3 sequences detected, 30% to 35% appear once; the ten largest clones hold roughly 4.2%. The sequenced sample was blood, either unsorted or a sorted T cell fraction (not recorded which). V gene TRBV14 combines with J gene TRBJ2-3; possible D gene TRBD1, 6 bases. The TCR originated in a male donor with ankylosing spondylitis or in good health (not recorded which). In nucleotides, the CDR3 is TGTGCCAGCACTGGACAGCGCACAGATACGCAGTATTTT. Translating gives CASTGQRTDTQYF.